The clone carrying this T cell receptor beta chain was seen once. Its antigen is undetermined. This entry belongs to a study of a mutant IDH1 vaccine in newly diagnosed glioma. Study findings and constraints: Apparently, pseudoprogression bore no relation to changes among the top peripheral T cell clonotypes.

The time point denotes: baseline, week 1 (first vaccination visit). Treatment reported: pre-vaccination baseline after standard-of-care therapy. Repertoires were generated with immunoSEQ multiplex PCR, while TCRdb's copy carries only in-frame clones and drops some. The sample lists about 68,000 clones, approximately 79% seen once, with more than 8% in the top ten. CDR3 length: 16 residues. Germline V gives CDR1 SEHNR, CDR2 FQNEAQ (reference sequence). The J segment lost 2 bases and the V segment lost 5 bases, leaving 10 bases of the junction unmatched. The TCR was taken from a man aged 45-65 years with glioma. The chain combines TRBV7-9 with TRBJ2-7, with 9 bases lining up with TRBD1. The source was PBMCs, collected from a glioma patient treated with radiotherapy, temozolomide or both. The CDR3 reads CASSVTTGGRPYEQYF. The CDR3 bases are TGTGCCAGCAGCGTAACTACAGGGGGCCGTCCCTACGAGCAGTACTTC.